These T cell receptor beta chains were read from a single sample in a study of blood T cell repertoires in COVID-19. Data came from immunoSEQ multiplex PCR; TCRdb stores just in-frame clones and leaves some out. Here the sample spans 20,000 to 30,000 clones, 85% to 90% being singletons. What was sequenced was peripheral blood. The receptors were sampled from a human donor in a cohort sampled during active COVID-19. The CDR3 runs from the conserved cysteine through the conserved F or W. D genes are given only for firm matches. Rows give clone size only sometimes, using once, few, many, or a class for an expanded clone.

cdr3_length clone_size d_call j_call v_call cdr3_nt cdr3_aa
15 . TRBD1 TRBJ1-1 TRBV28 TGTGCCAGCAGCCCGAGGGACAGGCGGGGCACTGAAGCTTTCTTT CASSPRDRRGTEAFF
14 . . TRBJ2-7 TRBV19 TGTGCCAGTAGTATAGGAGGTCAGTCCTACGAGCAGTACTTC CASSIGGQSYEQYF
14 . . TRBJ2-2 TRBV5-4 TGTGCCAGCAGCTTGGCCCGCGACACCGGGGAGCTGTTTTTT CASSLARDTGELFF
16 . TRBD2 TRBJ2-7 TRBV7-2 TGTACCAGCAGCTTAGCAGGACTAGCGGGAGGAGGCGAGCAGTACTTC CTSSLAGLAGGGEQYF
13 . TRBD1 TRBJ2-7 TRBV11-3 TGTGCCAGCAGCTCAGGGGGCAAGTACGAGCAGTACTTC CASSSGGKYEQYF
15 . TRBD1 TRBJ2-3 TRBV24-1 TGTGCCACCAGTCCCGGCCAGGGGGCCGCAGATACGCAGTATTTT CATSPGQGAADTQYF
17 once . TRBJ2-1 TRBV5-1 TGCGCCAGCAGCTTGGCCTTAACTGCGGACAAGATCAATGAGCAGTTCTTC CASSLALTADKINEQFF
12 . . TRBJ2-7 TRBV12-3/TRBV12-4 TGTGCCAGCAGTTATGCCGGCTACGAGCAGTACTTC CASSYAGYEQYF
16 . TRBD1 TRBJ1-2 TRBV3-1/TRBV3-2 TGTGCCAGCAGCCAACTTCTGGGACAGGGGGCAAATGGCTACACCTTC CASSQLLGQGANGYTF
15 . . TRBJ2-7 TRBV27 TGTGCCAGCAGTTCGCGACAGGGAGGAATTACCGAGCAGTACTTC CASSSRQGGITEQYF
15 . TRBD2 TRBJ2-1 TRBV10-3 TGTGCCATCAGTGACAGAGCGGGAGTGTACAATGAGCAGTTCTTC CAISDRAGVYNEQFF
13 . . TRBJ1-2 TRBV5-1 TGCGCCAGCACCCCCGACAGCCTCTATGGCTACACCTTC CASTPDSLYGYTF
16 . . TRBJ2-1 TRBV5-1 TGCGCCAGCAGCTTGGATCCCAGCGGATACTACAATGAGCAGTTCTTC CASSLDPSGYYNEQFF
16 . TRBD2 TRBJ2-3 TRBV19 TGTGCCAGTAGCCCATTTCTAGCGGGGGGCACAGATACGCAGTATTTT CASSPFLAGGTDTQYF
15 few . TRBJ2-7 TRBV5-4 TGTGCCAGCAGCCCGGACTATCTACGGAAAGGGGAGCAGTACTTC CASSPDYLRKGEQYF
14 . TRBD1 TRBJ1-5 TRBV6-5 TGTGCCAGCAGTTACGGACAGGGCGATCAGCCCCAGCATTTT CASSYGQGDQPQHF
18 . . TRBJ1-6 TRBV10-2 TGCGCCAGCAGTGAGCCGACGGGGGGGGCAGGAAACTATTCACCCCTCCACTTT CASSEPTGGAGNYSPLHF
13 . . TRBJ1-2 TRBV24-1 TGTGCCACCGCCCCCAGGGGCAGAAGTGGCTACACCTTC CATAPRGRSGYTF
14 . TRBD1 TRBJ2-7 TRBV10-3 TGTGCCATCAGTGAGTCTCGGACAGGGGATGAGCAGTACTTC CAISESRTGDEQYF
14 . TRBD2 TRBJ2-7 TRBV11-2 TGTGCCAGCAGCGTCAGCGGGAGTAACTACGAGCAGTACTTC CASSVSGSNYEQYF
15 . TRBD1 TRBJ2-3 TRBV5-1 TGCGCCAGCAGCTTACAGGGGGCGCCGAAAGATACGCAGTATTTT CASSLQGAPKDTQYF